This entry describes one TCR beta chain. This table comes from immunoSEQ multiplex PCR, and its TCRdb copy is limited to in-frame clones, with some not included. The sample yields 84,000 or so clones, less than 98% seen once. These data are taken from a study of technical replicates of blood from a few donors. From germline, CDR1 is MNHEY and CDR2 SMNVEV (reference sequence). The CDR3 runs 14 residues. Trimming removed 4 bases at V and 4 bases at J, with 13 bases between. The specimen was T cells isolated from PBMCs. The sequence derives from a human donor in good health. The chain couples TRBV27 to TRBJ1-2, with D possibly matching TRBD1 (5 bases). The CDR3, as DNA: TGTGCCAGCAGTTCCGTTGGGGCAGTCTATGGCTACACCTTC. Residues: CASSSVGAVYGYTF.